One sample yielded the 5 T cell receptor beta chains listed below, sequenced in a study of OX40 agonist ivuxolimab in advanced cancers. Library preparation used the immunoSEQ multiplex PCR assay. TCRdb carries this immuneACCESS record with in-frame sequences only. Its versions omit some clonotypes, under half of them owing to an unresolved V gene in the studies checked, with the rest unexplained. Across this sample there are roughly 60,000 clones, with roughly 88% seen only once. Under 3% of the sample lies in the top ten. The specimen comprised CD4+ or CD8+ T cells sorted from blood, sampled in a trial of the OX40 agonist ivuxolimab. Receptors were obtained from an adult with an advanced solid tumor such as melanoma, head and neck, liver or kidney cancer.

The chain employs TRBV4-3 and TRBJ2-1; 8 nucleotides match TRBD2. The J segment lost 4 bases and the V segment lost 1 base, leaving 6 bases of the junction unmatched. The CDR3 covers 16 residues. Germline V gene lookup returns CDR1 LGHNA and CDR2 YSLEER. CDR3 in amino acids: CASSQGGGGPYNEQFF. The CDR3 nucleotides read TGCGCCAGCAGCCAAGGGGGCGGGGGGCCATACAATGAGCAGTTCTTC.

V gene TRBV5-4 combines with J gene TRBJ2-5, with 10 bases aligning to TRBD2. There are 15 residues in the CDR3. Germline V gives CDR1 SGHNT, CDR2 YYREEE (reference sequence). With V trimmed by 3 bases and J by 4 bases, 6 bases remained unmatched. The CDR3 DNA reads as TGTGCCAGCAGCTGGGAGCGGGGGGGAGGAGAGACCCAGTACTTC. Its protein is CASSWERGGGETQYF.

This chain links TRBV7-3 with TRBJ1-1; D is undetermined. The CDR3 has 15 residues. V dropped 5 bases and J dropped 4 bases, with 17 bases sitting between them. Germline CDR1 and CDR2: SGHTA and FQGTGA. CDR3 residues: CASSPTFSGITEAFF. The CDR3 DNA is TGTGCCAGCAGCCCCACTTTTTCCGGCATCACTGAAGCTTTCTTT.

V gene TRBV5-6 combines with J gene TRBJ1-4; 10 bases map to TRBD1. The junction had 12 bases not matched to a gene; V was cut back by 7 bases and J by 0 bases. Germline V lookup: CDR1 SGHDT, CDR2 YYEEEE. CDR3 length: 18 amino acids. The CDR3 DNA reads TGTGCCAGCGCTGCCTTGACAGGGGGCGCCGCAACTAATGAAAAACTGTTTTTT. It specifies CASAALTGGAATNEKLFF.

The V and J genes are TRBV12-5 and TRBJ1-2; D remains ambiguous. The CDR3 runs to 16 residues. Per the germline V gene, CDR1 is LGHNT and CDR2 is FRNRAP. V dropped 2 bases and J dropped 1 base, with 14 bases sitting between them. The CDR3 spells CASGLSSAEYNYGYTF. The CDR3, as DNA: TGTGCTAGTGGTTTGAGTTCGGCAGAATATAACTATGGCTACACCTTC. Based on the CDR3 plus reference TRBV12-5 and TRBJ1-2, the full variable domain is DARVTQTPRHKVTEMGQEVTMRCQPILGHNTVFWYRQTMMQGLELLAYFRNRAPLDDSGMPKDRFSAEMPDATLATLKIQPSEPRDSAVYFCASGLSSAEYNYGYTFGSGTRLTVV.